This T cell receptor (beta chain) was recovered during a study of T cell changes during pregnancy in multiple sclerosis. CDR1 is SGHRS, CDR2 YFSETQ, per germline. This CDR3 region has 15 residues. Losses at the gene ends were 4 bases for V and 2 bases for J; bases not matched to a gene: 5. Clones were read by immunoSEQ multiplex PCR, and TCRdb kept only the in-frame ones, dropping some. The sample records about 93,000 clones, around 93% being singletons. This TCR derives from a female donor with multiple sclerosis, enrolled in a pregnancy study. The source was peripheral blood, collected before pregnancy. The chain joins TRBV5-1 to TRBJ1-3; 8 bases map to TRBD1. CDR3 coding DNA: TGCGCCAGCAGCCTTGGGACAGGCACTGGAAACACCATATATTTT. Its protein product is CASSLGTGTGNTIYF.